This TCR beta chain was captured in a study of cytomegalovirus exposure and HLA in healthy donors. The germline gives CDR1 SGHRS, CDR2 YFSETQ. Trimming left V 5 bases short and J 0 bases short, with 6 bases between. The CDR3 has 12 residues. PCR involved 60 Vbeta and 13 Jbeta primers. The method was immunoSEQ multiplex PCR; TCRdb's version includes in-frame clones alone and lacks a portion of them. The profile shows 150,000 to 200,000 clones, 80% of them singletons. Sequenced input: PBMCs. V gene TRBV5-1 combines with J gene TRBJ2-7, with D unclear. This receptor was taken from a woman in her thirties or forties in good health and CMV-seronegative. The CDR3 bases are TGCGCCAGCAGAATAGACTCCTACGAGCAGTACTTC. Translated, it gives CASRIDSYEQYF.